This record covers a single T cell receptor (beta chain). Its antigen specificity is not known. No per-base quality is available; no much larger clone lies one base away. This entry comes from a study of PD-1 blockade in classical Hodgkin lymphoma (dated by TCRdb to 2018 to 2021). The study in broad terms: Nivolumab dosing was 3 mg/kg intravenously every 2 weeks, continuing until either disease progression or unacceptable toxicity. A peripheral blood immune signature of response to PD-1 blockade in classical Hodgkin lymphoma was defined using TCR beta sequencing and CyTOF.

The paper as a whole reports these results and caveats: Lower diversity was observed in patients in whom nivolumab was started less than 1 year after ASCT, and these patients were excluded from later analyses so that confounding by immune reconstitution would be avoided. Among trial patients, those achieving complete response had baseline diversity similar to that of newly diagnosed patients, while diversity was significantly lower in partial responders and progressors. A significant rise by C4D1 was seen in CD4+ but not CD8+ TCR diversity (p=0.0027 vs p=0.16), with the rise being most apparent in complete responders (p=0.02). Only a single clinical trial cohort was studied, and what caused the repertoire differences, possibly disease activity or prior therapy, remained undefined. Newly diagnosed patients were reported to have lower baseline TCR diversity than healthy donors, and relapsed/refractory patients were reported to have lower baseline TCR diversity still.

The Qiagen DNeasy kit was used to extract genomic DNA both from unsorted PBMCs and from the negatively selected CD4+ and CD8+ fractions. TCR beta CDR3 regions were subjected to amplification by immunoSEQ multiplex PCR with primers that anneal to V and J segments. A synthetic immune receptor repertoire was used to minimize amplification bias, and any remaining bias was removed computationally after sequencing. The source study handled its data this way. Custom Python scripts were used to quantify repertoire diversity as the Shannon entropy index. Unsorted, CD4+ and CD8+ repertoires were analyzed separately, except in combined analyses where CD4+ and CD8+ sequences were merged in silico. A clone was considered expanded if an increase in frequency of at least 2-fold after treatment relative to C1D1 was found, and a pseudocount of 0.5 was applied to clones undetected at baseline. Clones with 0 or 1 copy at C1D1 were classified as singleton clones, and clones with 2 or more copies were classified as non-singleton clones. By matching protein sequences in sorted samples from the same patient, clones expanded in unsorted samples were annotated as CD4+, CD8+ or unknown. Wilcoxon tests on paired samples were used to test changes in diversity from C1D1 to C4D1. The table was pulled from immuneACCESS by TCRdb, which kept in-frame rearrangements only. Such tables lose some clones; where checked, under half of the loss comes from unresolved V genes, and the rest has no known cause. The V and J calls and clone size come from that table; D and trimming were worked out from the DNA. The sample table holds some 100,000 clones, of which around 88% were seen once. The ten largest clonotypes hold under 7.5% of the sample.

V is shortened by 4 bases, J by 0 bases, and the region joining them spans 7 bases. CDR1 SGHNT and CDR2 YENEEA were looked up in the germline V gene. CDR3 length: 14 amino acids, cysteine to phenylalanine. The only DNA kept is the CDR3, 42 bases in frame from the first base. Interpreted using the paper, the time point label stands for: cycle 2 day 1 (C2D1) of nivolumab. Relapse after autologous stem cell transplantation had occurred in all trial patients, and cohorts A, B and C were distinguished by prior brentuximab vedotin exposure. The trial cohort comprised some 60 patients with relapsed/refractory classical Hodgkin lymphoma whose best overall responses were complete response, partial response or progressive disease. Single-agent nivolumab was administered to trial patients in the multi-cohort phase II CheckMate 205 trial. An independent review committee assessed best overall response by applying the 2007 International Working Group response criteria. Trial PBMCs were collected just before the start of nivolumab (C1D1) and during therapy at cycle 2 day 1 and cycle 4 day 1. After peripheral blood was drawn into 8 mL Vacutainer Cell Preparation Tubes, PBMCs were isolated by centrifugation and then cryopreserved.

The clonotype was recovered from a human donor with classical Hodgkin lymphoma. The sample in question was peripheral blood mononuclear cells (PBMCs), obtained before the second cycle of nivolumab. Rearrangement joined TRBV11-3 to TRBJ2-1, with the D segment identity uncertain. The bases read TGTGCCAGCAGCTGGACGCACTCCTACAATGAGCAGTTCTTC. This is translated as CASSWTHSYNEQFF.